The entry below gives a single T cell receptor (beta chain) sequence along with its context. Its antigen is still unknown. The sample contains more than one DNA sequence encoding this CDR3. The sample comes from a study of CD8+ T cells in alopecia areata. The overall study: At a dose of 5 to 10 mg twice daily, oral tofacitinib was given to treated patients. Study-level findings and limits: Scalp sequencing captures resident alphabeta T cells of normal skin too. Lesional scalp, notably in alopecia totalis/universalis, had clonality above that of normal scalp.

RNA, once extracted, was reverse transcribed into cDNA for use as the sequencing template. The protocol was immunoSEQ multiplex PCR, while the TCRdb copy is restricted to in-frame clones and leaves out a portion. This sample has 150,000 to 180,000 clones, with around 55% found just once. After removal of 4 bases from V and 2 bases from J, the junction contained 5 bases not matched to a gene. This CDR3 is 14 amino acids long. Germline-derived CDR1 and CDR2 are SGHDT and YYEEEE. Alopecia areata patients gave lesional scalp punch biopsies and peripheral blood samples. The sequenced sample was CD8+ T cells sorted from blood, obtained at week 0. The clonotype comes from a human donor with alopecia areata. The rearrangement uses TRBV5-6 and TRBJ2-7, with 8 bases matching TRBD1. For the CDR3, the DNA is TGTGCCAGCAGCCCCGGACAGGGACCCTACGAGCAGTACTTC. Protein sequence: CASSPGQGPYEQYF.